A single sample is the source of the 5 T cell receptor beta chains below, sequenced in a study of T-cell reconstitution after alpha-beta-depleted transplantation in children. Preparation of the TCRbeta library was carried out with unique molecular identifiers. TCRdb recomputed calls from the PCR reads with MiXCR, one row per CDR3 protein. The data show roughly 100,000 distinct CDR3 sequences, 7.5% to 9.5% seen once. Sample: PBMCs, taken before TCRalphabeta/CD19-depleted stem cell transplant. These receptors all come from a boy between 2 and 10 years old with acute lymphoblastic leukemia, due to receive a stem cell transplant.

This clonotype was counted between two and nine times. The chain links TRBV12-3 or TRBV12-4 to TRBJ2-6; D uncertain. V dropped 6 bases and J dropped 0 bases, with 3 bases sitting between them. This CDR3 is 13 amino acids long. CDR3 bases: TGTGCCAGCAGGAGCTCTGGGGCCAACGTCCTGACTTTC. Translating it yields CASRSSGANVLTF.

The V and J genes are TRBV27 and TRBJ2-7; TRBD1 agrees at 9 bases. The CDR3 is 15 amino acids. The J segment lost 4 bases and the V segment lost 8 bases, leaving 12 bases of the junction unmatched. CDR1 is MNHEY, CDR2 SMNVEV, per germline (reference sequence). CDR3 DNA sequence: TGTGCCAGCTCTAGGGGAGGGACAGGGAGGTACGAGCAGTACTTC. This gives the protein CASSRGGTGRYEQYF.

This clonotype was seen a few times. The chain recombines TRBV20-1 with TRBJ2-5; the D gene is possibly TRBD1 (5 bases). CDR1 and CDR2 (germline): DFQATT, SNEGSKA (reference sequence). The CDR3 length is 13 residues. Trimming stripped 2 bases from V and 5 bases from J, with 12 bases between. The CDR3 is CSARRGPRETQYF. CDR3 in DNA: TGCAGTGCTAGAAGGGGCCCCCGCGAGACCCAGTACTTC.

V is TRBV5-1 and J is TRBJ2-7, with D possibly being TRBD1 or TRBD2 (5 bases each). V lost 4 bases and J 1 base, leaving 15 bases between the germline ends. In germline, CDR1 is SGHRS, CDR2 YFSETQ. This CDR3 has 15 amino acids. This CDR3 is CASSPWGGSSYEQYF. The CDR3 bases are TGCGCCAGCAGCCCGTGGGGCGGGTCTTCCTACGAGCAGTACTTC.

The rearrangement joins TRBV9 to TRBJ2-6, with D possibly being TRBD2 (5 bases). The CDR3 runs 17 residues. The ends were cut back, 3 bases at V and 1 base at J, with 14 bases in the middle. Germline CDR1 and CDR2: SGDLS and YYNGEE. The CDR3 reads CASSGGEDGSGANVLTF. CDR3 DNA sequence: TGTGCCAGCAGCGGGGGAGAGGATGGGTCTGGGGCCAACGTCCTGACTTTC.